These T cell receptor beta chains were read from a single sample in a study of beta chain features in type 1 diabetes. Produced via immunoSEQ multiplex PCR; TCRdb's table is partial and in-frame only. This table holds about 900,000 clones, under 20% found once. Sequenced sample: naive CD4+ T cells from blood. The receptors were gathered from a woman aged 18-29 years in good health. The CDR3 runs from the conserved cysteine through the conserved F or W. D genes are given only for firm matches. Clone size, where shown, is once, few, many, or a class for clones that have expanded.

d_call | j_call | cdr3_length | v_call | clone_size | cdr3_aa | cdr3_nt
- | TRBJ2-3 | 14 | TRBV7-2 | - | CASSSTARADTQYF | TGTGCCAGCAGCTCGACCGCTAGGGCAGATACGCAGTATTTT
TRBD2 | TRBJ2-1 | 18 | TRBV5-4 | - | CASSLRVAGGPSYNEQFF | TGTGCCAGCAGCTTGCGGGTAGCGGGAGGGCCCTCCTACAATGAGCAGTTCTTC
- | TRBJ2-5 | 13 | TRBV2 | - | CASMMGGRETQYF | TGTGCCAGCATGATGGGGGGCAGAGAGACCCAGTACTTC
TRBD1 | TRBJ2-4 | 16 | TRBV11-2 | - | CASSAGQVVFRNIQYF | TGTGCCAGCAGCGCCGGACAGGTCGTGTTCAGGAACATTCAGTACTTC
TRBD2 | TRBJ2-4 | 17 | TRBV4-3 | - | CASSQDRASGSGDIQYF | TGCGCCAGCAGCCAAGATCGGGCTAGCGGGAGCGGGGACATTCAGTACTTC
- | TRBJ2-1 | 11 | TRBV5-6 | few | CASSQGVGQFF | TGTGCCAGCAGCCAAGGGGTAGGGCAGTTCTTC
- | TRBJ2-7 | 14 | TRBV15 | few | CATSRYRVDYEQYF | TGTGCCACCAGCAGATACCGGGTAGACTACGAGCAGTACTTC
TRBD2 | TRBJ2-1 | 16 | TRBV5-1 | few | CASSWMTSAQGNEQFF | TGCGCCAGCAGCTGGATGACTAGCGCCCAGGGCAATGAGCAGTTCTTC
- | TRBJ2-1 | 11 | TRBV6-1 | few | CACLKYNEQFF | TGTGCCTGCCTCAAGTACAATGAGCAGTTCTTC
TRBD1 | TRBJ2-7 | 16 | TRBV19 | - | CASSSIPGQKAHEQYF | TGTGCCAGTAGTTCAATTCCGGGACAGAAGGCCCACGAGCAGTACTTC
TRBD2 | TRBJ2-7 | 14 | TRBV10-3 | few | CAISEMGLGGEQYF | TGTGCCATCAGTGAGATGGGACTAGGAGGTGAGCAGTACTTC
- | TRBJ2-7 | 13 | TRBV19 | - | CASSKGYSYEQYF | TGTGCCAGTAGTAAAGGGTACTCCTACGAGCAGTACTTC
- | TRBJ2-3 | 15 | TRBV28 | - | CASSFLQGATDTQYF | TGTGCCAGCAGTTTTCTACAGGGAGCTACAGATACGCAGTATTTT
- | TRBJ2-7 | 15 | TRBV5-6 | - | CASSRGGESSYEQYF | TGTGCCAGCAGCCGTGGCGGGGAAAGCTCCTACGAGCAGTACTTC
TRBD1 | TRBJ1-2 | 16 | TRBV11-2 | - | CASNPIRDRGNYGYTF | TGTGCCAGCAATCCGATCCGGGACAGGGGTAACTATGGCTACACCTTC
- | TRBJ1-1 | 13 | TRBV28 | - | CASTLHGSTEAFF | TGTGCCAGCACCCTTCACGGCAGCACTGAAGCTTTCTTT
- | TRBJ2-2 | 17 | TRBV5-6 | - | CASSSLKYGLNTGELFF | TGTGCCAGCAGCTCCCTTAAATACGGCCTGAACACCGGGGAGCTGTTTTTT
- | TRBJ1-1 | 14 | TRBV4-1 | few | CASSHPGTNTEAFF | TGCGCCAGCAGCCATCCCGGGACAAACACTGAAGCTTTCTTT
- | TRBJ2-1 | 16 | TRBV2 | few | CASLEQLGFSYNEQFF | TGTGCCAGCCTCGAGCAGCTTGGTTTTTCATACAATGAGCAGTTCTTC
- | TRBJ2-1 | 13 | TRBV7-2 | - | CASSLTRADEQFF | TGTGCCAGCAGCCTTACAAGGGCGGATGAGCAGTTCTTC
TRBD1 | TRBJ2-5 | 14 | TRBV18 | - | CASSPPGQKETQYF | TGTGCCAGCTCACCACCGGGACAGAAAGAGACCCAGTACTTC
- | TRBJ2-5 | 13 | TRBV7-2 | - | CASSSQVQETQYF | TGTGCCAGCAGCTCACAGGTGCAAGAGACCCAGTACTTC
TRBD2 | TRBJ2-2 | 16 | TRBV19 | few | CASTTPGTSGTGELFF | TGTGCCAGCACCACCCCAGGGACTAGCGGCACCGGGGAGCTGTTTTTT
- | TRBJ1-5 | 14 | TRBV19 | few | CASSIAGFNQPQHF | TGTGCCAGTAGTATAGCGGGGTTCAATCAGCCCCAGCATTTT
- | TRBJ2-5 | 11 | TRBV25-1 | few | CAAAPGETQYF | TGTGCGGCGGCCCCGGGAGAGACCCAGTACTTC
TRBD1 | TRBJ2-3 | 14 | TRBV7-2 | - | CASRQGALTDTQYF | TGTGCCAGCAGACAGGGGGCACTTACAGATACGCAGTATTTT
- | TRBJ2-7 | 14 | TRBV7-6 | - | CASSLSSGNYEQYF | TGTGCCAGCAGCTTGAGTAGCGGCAACTACGAGCAGTACTTC
- | TRBJ1-1 | 17 | TRBV5-4 | - | CASSGGAGGDSYTEAFF | TGTGCCAGCAGCGGGGGAGCGGGGGGCGATTCTTACACTGAAGCTTTCTTT
TRBD2 | TRBJ2-3 | 17 | TRBV5-1 | - | CASSFQRTSGLTDTQYF | TGCGCCAGCAGCTTCCAACGGACTAGCGGGTTGACAGATACGCAGTATTTT
- | TRBJ2-2 | 12 | TRBV7-2 | - | CASSLGTGELFF | TGTGCCAGCAGCTTGGGCACCGGGGAGCTGTTTTTT
TRBD2 | TRBJ2-1 | 15 | TRBV28 | - | CASSRGTSGYNEQFF | TGTGCCAGCAGCCGAGGGACTAGCGGGTACAATGAGCAGTTCTTC
- | TRBJ1-2 | 14 | TRBV7-9 | - | CASSLESGGDGYTF | TGTGCCAGCAGCTTAGAGTCCGGGGGCGATGGCTACACCTTC
TRBD2 | TRBJ2-1 | 21 | TRBV7-6 | few | CASSDRRTGRGTSGSPNEQFF | TGTGCCAGCAGCGACCGCCGGACAGGACGCGGGACTAGCGGGAGCCCTAATGAGCAGTTCTTC
- | TRBJ2-1 | 15 | TRBV15 | - | CATSRPGTSYNEQFF | TGTGCCACCAGCAGACCCGGGACATCTTACAATGAGCAGTTCTTC
- | TRBJ2-5 | 13 | TRBV10-3 | few | CAISRDSPETQYF | TGTGCCATCAGTAGGGATTCTCCAGAGACCCAGTACTTC
TRBD1 | TRBJ1-4 | 14 | TRBV6-6 | - | CASSPTGGGEKLFF | TGTGCCAGCAGCCCGACAGGGGGTGGTGAAAAACTGTTTTTT
TRBD1 | TRBJ2-7 | 16 | TRBV6-6 | few | CASSFLRDRAAYEQYF | TGTGCCAGCAGTTTCCTCCGGGACAGGGCCGCCTACGAGCAGTACTTC
TRBD2 | TRBJ2-1 | 14 | TRBV7-9 | - | CASSLRGLTSEGFF | TGTGCCAGCAGCTTAAGAGGCCTGACTAGCGAGGGGTTCTTC
- | TRBJ2-1 | 15 | TRBV6-1 | few | CASSKSRGQYNEQFF | TGTGCCAGCAGTAAGAGCCGTGGGCAGTACAATGAGCAGTTCTTC
TRBD1 | TRBJ1-6 | 15 | TRBV5-4 | - | CASSLQQGVLSPLHF | TGTGCCAGCAGCTTACAACAGGGGGTTCTTTCACCCCTCCACTTT
TRBD2 | TRBJ2-1 | 20 | TRBV19 | few | CASSTSTRLAGGLKYNEQFF | TGTGCCAGTAGTACCAGTACAAGACTAGCGGGAGGATTAAAGTACAATGAGCAGTTCTTC
- | TRBJ2-2 | 15 | TRBV28 | - | CASTAPDKNTGELFF | TGTGCCAGCACCGCCCCGGACAAGAACACCGGGGAGCTGTTTTTT
- | TRBJ2-4 | 11 | TRBV2 | - | CASNGKNIQYF | TGTGCCAGCAATGGCAAAAACATTCAGTACTTC
- | TRBJ2-7 | 14 | TRBV9 | - | CASSVAGTGYEQYF | TGTGCCAGCAGCGTAGCCGGGACGGGCTACGAGCAGTACTTC
- | TRBJ2-3 | 13 | TRBV6-1 | - | CASRDDYTDTQYF | TGTGCCAGCAGGGACGACTACACAGATACGCAGTATTTT
- | TRBJ2-7 | 13 | TRBV5-1 | - | CASRLPGSYEQYF | TGCGCCAGCAGGCTCCCAGGCTCCTACGAGCAGTACTTC
TRBD1 | TRBJ2-6 | 15 | TRBV5-4 | - | CASSPDRAGANVLTF | TGTGCCAGCAGCCCGGACAGGGCCGGGGCCAACGTCCTGACTTTC
TRBD2 | TRBJ2-7 | 15 | TRBV7-6 | - | CASSFGLAGVYEQYF | TGTGCCAGCAGCTTTGGACTAGCGGGAGTCTACGAGCAGTACTTC
- | TRBJ2-2 | 12 | TRBV4-3 | - | CASSQGSGELFF | TGCGCCAGCAGCCAAGGTTCCGGGGAGCTGTTCTTT
TRBD2 | TRBJ2-2 | 14 | TRBV28 | - | CATRGTSRTGELFF | TGTGCCACGCGAGGGACTAGCAGAACCGGGGAGCTGTTTTTT